Included here is one T cell receptor (beta chain) sequence, with context. Germline CDR1 reads MNHEY; CDR2 reads SMNVEV (reference sequence). V lost 6 bases and J lost 3; bases outside the gene matches: 12. CDR3 length: 17 amino acids. This sample is part of a study of blood T cell repertoires in COVID-19. Looking at the study overall: Donors in the United States, Italy and Spain gave samples during acute or convalescent COVID-19.

Authors' processing steps: Amplification of reference gene primers provided the estimated nucleated cell counts. Method: immunoSEQ multiplex PCR; TCRdb's copy keeps in-frame clones and lacks some. The DNA was the basis for D and trimming; V, J and clone size are from that table. The sample contains just over 250,000 clones, about 89% of which appear only once. Input material: peripheral blood. The rearrangement uses TRBV27 and TRBJ2-2; 8 nucleotides align to TRBD1. The TCR comes from a man aged 40-49 years who had recovered from COVID-19. The CDR3 is CASSRKVGQGDTGELFF. Written as DNA, the CDR3 is TGTGCCAGCAGCCGAAAGGTCGGACAGGGAGACACCGGGGAGCTGTTTTTT.